The present T cell receptor (beta chain) was sequenced within a study of T cells in Graves' hyperthyroidism and ophthalmopathy. This CDR3 has 18 residues. Germline V gene sequence: CDR1 MGHRA, CDR2 YSYEKL. The V segment lost 4 bases and the J segment 2 bases; nucleotides outside the gene matches: 11. With duration under 3 months, ophthalmopathy was active: Clinical Activity Score at least 3, NOSPECS at least 4. Overall study results and limits: Among clonotypes expanded in thyroid above 0.001, most were also found in blood.

From RNA transcripts, TCR beta CDR3 regions were amplified. An initial round of RT-PCR targeting the TCR CDR3 relied on the HTBI primer set. TCRdb re-called the multiplex PCR reads through MiXCR, storing one row per CDR3 protein. The sample consists of roughly 600,000 distinct CDR3 sequences, around 15% of them appearing once. Concerning this clonotype: Its antigen is as yet unknown.

The rearrangement joins TRBV4-1 to TRBJ1-1; 12 bases match TRBD1. The receptor comes from a woman aged 45 to 65 with Graves' ophthalmopathy. The sequencing input was blood. The CDR3 protein is CASSPRYGDRGLNTEAFF. CDR3 sequence (DNA): TGCGCCAGCAGCCCACGCTATGGGGACAGGGGGCTCAACACTGAAGCTTTCTTT.